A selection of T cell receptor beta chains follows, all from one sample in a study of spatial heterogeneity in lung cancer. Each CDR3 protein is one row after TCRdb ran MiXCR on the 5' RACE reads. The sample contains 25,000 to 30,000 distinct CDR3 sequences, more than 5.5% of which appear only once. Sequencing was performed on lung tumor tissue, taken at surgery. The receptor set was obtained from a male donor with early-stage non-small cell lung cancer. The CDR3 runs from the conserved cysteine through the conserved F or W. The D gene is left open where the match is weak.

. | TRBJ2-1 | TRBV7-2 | CASSSGDSRGEQFF
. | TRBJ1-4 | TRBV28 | CASSASGTTNEKLFF
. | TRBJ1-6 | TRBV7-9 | CASSLPADNSPLHF
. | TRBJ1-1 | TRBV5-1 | CASSVGSEGGGAFF
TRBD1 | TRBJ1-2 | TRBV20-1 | CSARGQYGYTF
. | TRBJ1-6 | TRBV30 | CAWSSGGGSPLHF
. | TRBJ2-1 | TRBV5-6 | CASSYRHKLGYNEQFF
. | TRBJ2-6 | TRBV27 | CASSSQAVYSGANVLTF
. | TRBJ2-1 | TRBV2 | CASSEAVSYNEQFF
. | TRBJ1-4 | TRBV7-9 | CASSPLPTNEKLFF
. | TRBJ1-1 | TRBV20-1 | CSARAGGQPEAFF
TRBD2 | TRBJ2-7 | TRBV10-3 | CAIRPSGVSSYEQYF
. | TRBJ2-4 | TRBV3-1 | CASSPYLGGLVAKNIQYF
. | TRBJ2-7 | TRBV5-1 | CASSLWTESSYEQYF
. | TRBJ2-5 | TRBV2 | CASSEGTGGTQYF
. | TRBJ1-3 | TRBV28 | CASRDSSGNTIYF
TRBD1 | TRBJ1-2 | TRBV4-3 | CASSQGDRGNYGYTF
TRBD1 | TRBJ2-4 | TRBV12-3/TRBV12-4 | CASSLVRGPWIINLAKNIQYF
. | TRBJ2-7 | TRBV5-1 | CASSPAGPRNYEQYF
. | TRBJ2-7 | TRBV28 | CASSLLGERYEQYF
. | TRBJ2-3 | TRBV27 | CASSLFRVSTDTQYF
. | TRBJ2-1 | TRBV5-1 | CASTSGWEQFF
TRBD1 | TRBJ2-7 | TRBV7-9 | CASSRGGSSYEQYF
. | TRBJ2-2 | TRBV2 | CASKDATLNTGELFF
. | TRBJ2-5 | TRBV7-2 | CASSPGPETQYF
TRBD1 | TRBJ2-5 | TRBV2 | CASSVSGTGVKTQYF
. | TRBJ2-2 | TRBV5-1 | CASSLDQANTGELFF
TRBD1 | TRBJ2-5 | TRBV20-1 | CSAREDRAGGETQYF
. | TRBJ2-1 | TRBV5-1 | CASSLGGEVIEQFF
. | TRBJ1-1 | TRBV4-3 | CASSQGRVRTEAFF
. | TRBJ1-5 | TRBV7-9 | CASSFGASQPQHF
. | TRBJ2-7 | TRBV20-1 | CSARVAPYEQYF
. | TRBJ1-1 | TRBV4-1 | CASSLGRNTEAFF
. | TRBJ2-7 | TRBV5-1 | CASSSGSPYEQYF
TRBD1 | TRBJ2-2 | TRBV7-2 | CASSLRQGASTGELFF
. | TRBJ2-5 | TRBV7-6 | CASSLGGGDETQYF
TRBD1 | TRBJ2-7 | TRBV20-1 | CSAADRIGYEQYF
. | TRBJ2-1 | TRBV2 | CASSVHNEQFF
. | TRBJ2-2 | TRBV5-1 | CASSLGAARAGELFF
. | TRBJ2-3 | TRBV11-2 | CASSLVAAGTDTQYF
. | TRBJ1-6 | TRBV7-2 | CASSWMTGAGNSPLHF
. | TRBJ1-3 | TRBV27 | CASSLSLDTYSGNTIYF
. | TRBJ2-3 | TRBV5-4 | CASSPGVGRSTDTQYF
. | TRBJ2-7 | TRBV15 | CATSRNQYEQYF
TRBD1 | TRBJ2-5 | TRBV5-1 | CASSSTGGTEETQYF
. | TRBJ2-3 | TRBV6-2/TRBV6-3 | CASRDITDTQYF
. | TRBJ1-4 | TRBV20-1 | CSAHPTYEKLFF
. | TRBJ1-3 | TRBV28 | CASTQGGVGNTIYF
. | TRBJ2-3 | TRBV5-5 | CASSLTSTDTQYF
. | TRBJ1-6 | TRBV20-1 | CSARSFGLGNSPLHF
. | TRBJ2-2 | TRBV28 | CASSYTGELFF
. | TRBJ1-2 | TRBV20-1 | CSARSQPHNYGYTF
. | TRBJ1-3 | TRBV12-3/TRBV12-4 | CASSELSSGNTIYF
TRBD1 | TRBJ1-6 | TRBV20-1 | CSARDEWPGTGMRTYNSPLHF
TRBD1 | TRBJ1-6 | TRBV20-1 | CSANRGQGNSPLHF
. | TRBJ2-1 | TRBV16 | CASSFGGVEQFF
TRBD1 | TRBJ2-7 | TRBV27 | CASSTRQGAYEQYF
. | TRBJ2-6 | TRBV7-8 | CASTEWRGWSSGANVLTF
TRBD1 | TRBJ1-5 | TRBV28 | CASRRQGWQPQHF
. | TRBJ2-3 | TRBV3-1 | CASSQDTSTDTQYF